A single sample is the source of the 32 T cell receptor beta chains below, sequenced in a study of cytomegalovirus exposure and HLA in healthy donors. Use of 60 Vbeta and 13 Jbeta primers characterized the PCR. Libraries were prepared by immunoSEQ multiplex PCR; TCRdb keeps only in-frame clonotypes and omits some of them. The sample holds about 130,000 clones, approximately 80% seen once. Sequencing input: PBMCs. All receptors derive from a man aged 40-55 years in good health and CMV-seronegative.

The chain joins TRBV6-5 to TRBJ1-2, with D possibly being TRBD1 (5 bases). CDR1 MNHEY and CDR2 SVGAGI come from the germline V gene. The CDR3 is made up of 16 amino acids. The V gene lost 4 bases and the J gene lost 0 bases, with 15 bases spanning the gap. The CDR3 nucleotides are TGTGCCAGCAGTTCTCCCGGGGAGGGGACTAACTATGGCTACACCTTC. This translates into CASSSPGEGTNYGYTF.

V and J are TRBV11-2 and TRBJ2-1, with 12 positions matching TRBD2. CDR3 size: 15 residues. Trimming removed 4 bases from V and 8 bases from J; junction bases left unmatched: 6. Germline-derived CDR1 and CDR2 are SGHAT and FQNNGV. The chain's CDR3 is CASSSRLAGVYEQFF. DNA of the CDR3: TGTGCCAGCAGCTCCCGACTAGCGGGAGTCTATGAGCAGTTCTTC.

The V call is TRBV7-9, the J call TRBJ2-3, with 7 bases aligning to TRBD1. The CDR3 runs to 13 residues. V shed 10 bases and J 1 base; nucleotides not matched to a gene: 5. The germline V gene has CDR1 SEHNR and CDR2 FQNEAQ (reference sequence). The CDR3 loop is CATGTAGTDTQYF. In nucleotides, the CDR3 is TGTGCCACCGGGACAGCAGGCACAGATACGCAGTATTTT.

The chain couples TRBV12-5 to TRBJ2-2; 7 positions match TRBD2. Germline trimming cut 5 bases from V and 6 bases from J; bases unmatched to any gene: 6. The CDR3 is 14 residues long. From germline, CDR1 is LGHNT and CDR2 FRNRAP. The chain's CDR3 is CASGTGGKAGELFF. The CDR3 DNA is TGTGCTAGTGGTACCGGGGGGAAGGCCGGGGAGCTGTTTTTT.

A single count supports this clone. This sequence joins TRBV7-9 and TRBJ2-2, with 8 positions matching TRBD2. Trimming removed 5 bases from V and 6 bases from J; junction bases left unmatched: 11. Germline V gene lookup returns CDR1 SEHNR and CDR2 FQNEAQ (reference sequence). The CDR3 spans 16 residues. The CDR3 is CASSTGTSSGAGELFF. CDR3 nucleotide sequence: TGTGCCAGCAGCACCGGGACTAGTAGCGGAGCCGGGGAGCTGTTTTTT.

The V gene is TRBV5-1, the J gene TRBJ2-1, with 10 bases matching TRBD2. J was trimmed by 0 bases and V by 5 bases; bases with no gene match: 5. The CDR3 is 16 amino acids. Per germline, CDR1 SGHRS and CDR2 YFSETQ. CDR3: CASSSSGGNSYNEQFF. The CDR3 DNA sequence: TGCGCCAGCAGTTCTAGCGGGGGCAACTCCTACAATGAGCAGTTCTTC.

Note on this clone: The identical CDR3 is also encoded by other nucleotide sequences in the sample. The V gene is TRBV30, the J gene TRBJ2-5; TRBD1 is a possible D gene (7 bases). Trimming shortened V by 5 bases and J by 5 bases, and 15 bases separated the two germline ends. Germline V CDR1 and CDR2: GTSNPN, SVGIG (reference sequence). The CDR3 has 13 amino acids. CDR3 protein: CAWSRGAGETQYF. CDR3 in DNA: TGTGCCTGGTCCAGGGGGGCCGGGGAGACCCAGTACTTC.

The V and J genes are TRBV25-1 and TRBJ2-2; 8 bases align to TRBD2. The germline gives CDR1 MGHDK, CDR2 SYGVNS. After removal of 1 base from V and 4 bases from J, the junction contained 5 bases not matched to a gene. CDR3 length: 16 amino acids. The CDR3: CASSELERGSTGELFF. CDR3 DNA sequence: TGTGCCAGCAGTGAATTGGAGCGGGGGAGCACCGGGGAGCTGTTTTTT.

In this sample, this clone turned up once. The V gene is TRBV7-6, the J gene TRBJ1-4; 7 bases fit TRBD1. V trimming: 5 bases; J trimming: 6 bases; junction bases outside the gene matches: 15. The V gene's germline CDR1 is SGHVS and CDR2 FNYEAQ. This CDR3 is built from 17 residues. This CDR3 reads CASSDTIMTGRDEKLFF. The CDR3 DNA sequence: TGTGCCAGCAGCGACACGATAATGACAGGGCGGGATGAAAAACTGTTTTTT. Complete variable domain (other parts from reference TRBV7-6 and TRBJ1-4): GAGVSQSPRYKVTKRGQDVALRCDPISGHVSLYWYRQALGQGPEFLTYFNYEAQQDKSGLPNDRFSAERPEGSISTLTIQRTEQRDSAMYRCASSDTIMTGRDEKLFFGSGTQLSVL.

The gene calls are TRBV2 and TRBJ1-3; D gene uncertain. The CDR3 consists of 14 residues. Trimming took 10 bases from V and 0 from J, leaving 13 bases between them. Germline CDR1 and CDR2: SNHLY and FYNNEI. CDR3 coding DNA: TGTGCCACCCGCGCCCGAAGCTCTGGAAACACCATATATTTT. Protein product: CATRARSSGNTIYF.

The rearrangement links TRBV7-9 to TRBJ2-1, with D possibly matching TRBD2 (6 bases). Trimming pared 5 bases from V and 4 bases from J, leaving 18 bases between. The CDR3 is made up of 16 amino acids. Germline V gives CDR1 SEHNR, CDR2 FQNEAQ (reference sequence). The CDR3 region is CASSLSPGTPYNEQFF. CDR3 nucleotide sequence: TGTGCCAGCAGCCTGTCCCCCGGGACTCCGTACAATGAGCAGTTCTTC.

V is TRBV15 and J is TRBJ1-4, with D possibly matching TRBD1 (5 bases). The CDR3 totals 15 residues. The germline gives CDR1 LNHNV, CDR2 YYDKDF (reference sequence). The ends were cut back, 0 bases at V and 5 bases at J, with 10 bases in the middle. Here the CDR3 reads CATSRDGGSNEKLFF. The CDR3 nucleotides are TGTGCCACCAGCAGAGACGGGGGATCAAATGAAAAACTGTTTTTT.

The chain carries TRBV5-1 and TRBJ2-3, with TRBD2 matching 7 bases. The CDR3 totals 16 residues. V trimming: 1 base; J trimming: 3 bases; junction bases outside the gene matches: 8. Per the germline V gene, CDR1 is SGHRS and CDR2 is YFSETQ. CDR3 sequence reads: CASSLWSYGGTDTQYF. For the CDR3, the DNA is TGCGCCAGCAGCTTGTGGAGTTACGGGGGGACAGATACGCAGTATTTT.

The rearrangement joins TRBV27 to TRBJ2-3, with D tentatively TRBD2 (5 bases). The ends were cut back, 3 bases at V and 0 bases at J, with 10 bases in the middle. The CDR3 runs to 15 residues. Germline V gene lookup returns CDR1 MNHEY and CDR2 SMNVEV (reference sequence). This CDR3 is CASSLRAVSTDTQYF. As DNA, the CDR3 is TGTGCCAGCAGTTTGAGGGCCGTAAGCACAGATACGCAGTATTTT.

This chain joins TRBV9 and TRBJ2-3, with 7 bases aligning to TRBD2. This CDR3 comprises 15 residues. Trimming removed 2 bases from V and 2 bases from J; junction bases left unmatched: 5. CDR1 is SGDLS, CDR2 YYNGEE, per germline. The CDR3 loop reads CASSVSSGFTDTQYF. CDR3 coding DNA: TGTGCCAGCAGCGTGTCTAGCGGTTTCACAGATACGCAGTATTTT.

The chain has TRBV9 and TRBJ2-7, with 9 bases that match TRBD2. J was trimmed by 2 bases and V by 4 bases; bases with no gene match: 10. This CDR3 spans 16 amino acids. Germline assignment: CDR1 SGDLS and CDR2 YYNGEE. The CDR3 region is CASSSKASGEPYEQYF. The CDR3 DNA reads TGTGCCAGCAGCTCGAAGGCTAGCGGGGAACCCTACGAGCAGTACTTC.

This chain links TRBV5-1 with TRBJ1-3, with D hard to call. The CDR3 loop spans 14 amino acids. CDR1 and CDR2 from the germline V gene are SGHRS and YFSETQ. V lost 3 bases and J 0 bases, leaving 7 bases between the germline ends. CDR3 loop: CASSYDSSGNTIYF. The CDR3 DNA sequence: TGCGCCAGCAGCTATGATAGCTCTGGAAACACCATATATTTT. Supplemented by reference TRBV5-1 and TRBJ1-3, the full variable domain reads KAGVTQTPRYLIKTRGQQVTLSCSPISGHRSVSWYQQTPGQGLQFLFEYFSETQRNKGNFPGRFSGRQFSNSRSEMNVSTLELGDSALYLCASSYDSSGNTIYFGEGSWLTVV.

The J gene is TRBJ1-6, the V gene TRBV4-1, with TRBD1 identical over 10 bases. Per germline, CDR1 MGHRA and CDR2 YSYEKL. The J segment lost 10 bases and the V segment lost 0 bases, leaving 12 bases of the junction unmatched. The CDR3 length is 18 residues. The CDR3 DNA reads as TGCGCCAGCAGCCAAGATTCCCCAGGACAGGGGGTATTCTCACCCCTCCACTTT. Translating gives CASSQDSPGQGVFSPLHF.

CDR3 loop: CASSKGQEETQYF. The DNA of the CDR3 is TGTGCCAGCAGCAAGGGACAGGAAGAGACCCAGTACTTC. J is TRBJ2-5 and V is TRBV13, with TRBD1 matching over 8 bases. The CDR3 contains 13 residues. Germline V gene lookup returns CDR1 PRHDT and CDR2 FYEKMQ (reference sequence). The junction had 2 bases not matched to a gene; V was cut back by 5 bases and J by 3 bases.

As concerns this clone: Additional DNA sequences in this sample encode the identical CDR3. The V and J genes are TRBV19 and TRBJ2-6; perhaps TRBD2 as D (5 bases). V dropped 3 bases and J dropped 1 base, with 7 bases sitting between them. Germline V lookup: CDR1 LNHDA, CDR2 SQIVND (reference sequence). This CDR3 region has 15 residues. The CDR3 here is CASSIGGSGANVLTF. DNA of the CDR3: TGTGCCAGTAGTATTGGAGGTTCTGGGGCCAACGTCCTGACTTTC.

The chain is built from TRBV18 and TRBJ2-7; 10 nucleotides line up with TRBD2. Germline CDR1 and CDR2: KGHSH and LQKENI. Germline trimming cut 3 bases from V and 4 bases from J; bases unmatched to any gene: 6. This CDR3 region has 15 residues. CDR3 sequence reads: CASSPPGLARYEQYF. The CDR3 region has the DNA TGTGCCAGCTCACCCCCGGGACTAGCGAGGTACGAGCAGTACTTC.

The J gene is TRBJ1-1, the V gene TRBV2; the D is unclear. Trimming took off 6 bases at V and 1 base at J, with 9 bases between the two ends. The length of the CDR3 is 13 residues. Germline V gives CDR1 SNHLY, CDR2 FYNNEI. The CDR3 loop reads CASRSERNTEAFF. In DNA form, the CDR3 reads TGTGCCAGCAGAAGCGAGAGGAACACTGAAGCTTTCTTT.

This chain uses TRBV28 with TRBJ1-2; D ambiguous. The CDR3 loop spans 12 amino acids. Germline V gives CDR1 MDHEN, CDR2 SYDVKM. Trimming shortened V by 3 bases and J by 6 bases, and 8 bases separated the two germline ends. The CDR3 bases are TGTGCCAGCAGTTTCGACATTCATGGCTACACCTTC. Its protein is CASSFDIHGYTF.

This clone has a handful of counts. CDR3 residues: CASRAGGGTDTQYF. DNA for the CDR3: TGTGCCAGTAGAGCGGGAGGGGGCACAGATACGCAGTATTTT. This chain uses TRBV11-2 with TRBJ2-3, with 10 bases lining up with TRBD2. Germline CDR1 reads SGHAT; CDR2 reads FQNNGV. The CDR3 covers 14 residues. Losses at the gene ends were 9 bases for V and 1 base for J; bases not matched to a gene: 4.

This clone appeared a few times. The genes are TRBV5-5 and TRBJ1-2, with TRBD1 as a possible D gene (5 bases). The CDR3 has 14 amino acids. The germline V gene has CDR1 SGHKS and CDR2 YYEKEE (reference sequence). V lost 4 bases and J 8 bases, leaving 18 bases between the germline ends. CDR3 amino acids: CASSAGGAWLGYTF. As DNA, the CDR3 is TGTGCCAGCAGCGCAGGCGGGGCCTGGCTCGGCTACACCTTC.

This chain uses TRBV5-8 with TRBJ2-7, with 10 bases fitting TRBD1. This CDR3 is built from 14 residues. The V segment lost 3 bases and the J segment 7 bases; nucleotides outside the gene matches: 7. Germline loops: CDR1 SGHTS, CDR2 YDEGEE. CDR3 amino acids: CASSSGTGASEQYF. The CDR3 region has the DNA TGTGCCAGCAGCTCCGGGACAGGGGCCTCGGAGCAGTACTTC.

The table lists this clone with a few counts. The chain joins TRBV6-5 to TRBJ1-1; D is perhaps TRBD1 (5 bases). Trimming stripped 6 bases from V and 5 bases from J, with 10 bases between. Germline V CDR1 and CDR2: MNHEY, SVGAGI. CDR3 size: 12 residues. The CDR3 spells CASSSQGTEAFF. CDR3 in DNA: TGTGCCAGCAGCTCCCAGGGAACTGAAGCTTTCTTT.

The chain links TRBV28 to TRBJ1-2, with 8 bases that match TRBD1. CDR1 and CDR2 from the germline V gene are MDHEN and SYDVKM. This CDR3 has 14 amino acids. V lost 5 bases and J lost 4; bases outside the gene matches: 6. DNA of the CDR3: TGTGCCAGCAGTCCAGGGGGCCCGGGCTATGGCTACACCTTC. Translation: CASSPGGPGYGYTF.

This clone was detected a few times. The rearrangement joins TRBV4-1 to TRBJ2-5; a possible D gene is TRBD1 (6 bases). V lost 3 bases, J lost 1 base, and 12 bases lay in between. The CDR3 contains 15 residues. Germline lookup yields CDR1 MGHRA and CDR2 YSYEKL. CDR3 DNA sequence: TGCGCCAGCAGCCAGATGGGACACGCCCAAGAGACCCAGTACTTC. Residues: CASSQMGHAQETQYF.

CDR3 protein: CASRRRTENTEAFF. The CDR3 nucleotides read TGTGCCAGCAGACGCAGGACAGAGAACACTGAAGCTTTCTTT. The rearrangement joins TRBV6-5 to TRBJ1-1; D might be TRBD1 (6 bases). The V end was cut by 6 bases, the J end by 1 base, with 12 bases between. CDR1 and CDR2 from the germline V gene are MNHEY and SVGAGI. The CDR3 covers 14 residues.

This clone was seen just once. This sequence joins TRBV27 and TRBJ2-3, with unresolved D. Germline CDR1 and CDR2: MNHEY and SMNVEV (reference sequence). V was clipped by 4 bases and J by 2 bases, with 7 bases between them. This CDR3 has 13 residues. CDR3 sequence (DNA): TGTGCCAGCAGTTCCCCCCTCACAGATACGCAGTATTTT. This gives the protein CASSSPLTDTQYF.

This sequence joins TRBV7-2 and TRBJ1-1; tentative D call: TRBD1 (5 bases). The CDR3 has 15 amino acids. Germline loops: CDR1 SGHTA, CDR2 FQGNSA. V was pared by 0 bases and J by 4 bases, with 12 bases between. DNA of the CDR3: TGTGCCAGCAGCTTAGCCGGGGGGTTGGGCACTGAAGCTTTCTTT. This sequence encodes CASSLAGGLGTEAFF.